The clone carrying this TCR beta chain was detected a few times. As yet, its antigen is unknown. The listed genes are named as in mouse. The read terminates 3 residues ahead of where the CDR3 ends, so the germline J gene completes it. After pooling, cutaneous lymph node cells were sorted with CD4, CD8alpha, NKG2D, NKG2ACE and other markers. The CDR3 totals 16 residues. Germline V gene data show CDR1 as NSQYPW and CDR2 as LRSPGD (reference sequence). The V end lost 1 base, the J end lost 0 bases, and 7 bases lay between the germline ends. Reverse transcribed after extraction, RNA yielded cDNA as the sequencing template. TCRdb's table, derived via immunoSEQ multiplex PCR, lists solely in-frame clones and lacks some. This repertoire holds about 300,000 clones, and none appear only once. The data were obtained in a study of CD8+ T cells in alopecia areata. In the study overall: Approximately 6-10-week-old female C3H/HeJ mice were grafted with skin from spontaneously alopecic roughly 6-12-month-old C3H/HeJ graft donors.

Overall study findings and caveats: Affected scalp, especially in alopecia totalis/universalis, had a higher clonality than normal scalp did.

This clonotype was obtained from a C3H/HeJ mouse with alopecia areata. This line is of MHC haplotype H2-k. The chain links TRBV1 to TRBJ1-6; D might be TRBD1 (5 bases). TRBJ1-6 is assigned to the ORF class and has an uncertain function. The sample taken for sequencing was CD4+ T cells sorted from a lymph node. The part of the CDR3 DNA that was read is TGCACCTGCAGTGCAGCAGACAGTTCCTATAATTCGCCC. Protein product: CTCSAADSSYNSP. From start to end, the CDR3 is CTCSAADSSYNSPLYF.